The 8 T cell receptor beta chains reported below all come from one sample, sequenced in a study of OX40 agonist ivuxolimab in advanced cancers. The table came from immunoSEQ multiplex PCR; TCRdb's copy has only in-frame clones and leaves some out. The sample carries tens of thousands of clones, around 93% recorded once. The material sequenced was CD4+ or CD8+ T cells sorted from blood, taken in a trial of the OX40 agonist ivuxolimab. These TCRs come from an adult with an advanced solid tumor such as melanoma, head and neck, liver or kidney cancer.

This clone showed up just once. This rearrangement joins TRBV11-3 to TRBJ1-1; D call uncertain. The CDR3 extends over 12 amino acids. CDR1 is SGHNT and CDR2 is YENEEA in the germline V gene. The V and J ends lost 6 bases and 3 bases respectively, with 8 bases between them. In nucleotides, the CDR3 is TGTGCCAGCAGTCTATGGGACACTGAAGCTTTCTTT. Protein sequence: CASSLWDTEAFF.

J is TRBJ2-7 and V is TRBV11-3, with TRBD1 identical over 8 bases. Per germline, CDR1 SGHNT and CDR2 YENEEA. CDR3 length: 14 residues. Unmatched junction bases numbered 10, after V lost 5 bases and J lost 7 bases. As DNA, the CDR3 is TGTGCCAGCAGCGTTCGGACAGGGAGTAGGGAGCAGTACTTC. Amino acid sequence: CASSVRTGSREQYF.

This chain joins TRBV19 and TRBJ2-7; TRBD2 is a possible D gene (5 bases). V lost 5 bases and J lost 0, with 8 bases in between. CDR3 length: 13 amino acids. Germline CDR1 LNHDA, CDR2 SQIVND (reference sequence). CDR3 DNA: TGTGCCAGTAGTTGGGGAGACTCCTACGAGCAGTACTTC. It translates to CASSWGDSYEQYF.

This chain connects TRBV19 to TRBJ1-1; 8 bases fit TRBD1. J was trimmed by 5 bases and V by 8 bases; bases with no gene match: 10. The CDR3 is 14 amino acids. Germline CDR1 LNHDA, CDR2 SQIVND (reference sequence). The CDR3 bases are TGTGCCAGTGCCTTTGGACAGGGTTATACTGAAGCTTTCTTT. As protein: CASAFGQGYTEAFF.

The CDR3 coding sequence is TGCTTTCGTGGCAAGTGGAACAAGAAAAAGACCCAGTACTTC. The encoded protein is CFRGKWNKKKTQYF. J is TRBJ2-5 and V is TRBV29-1; D not certain. Germline lookup yields CDR1 SQVTM and CDR2 ANQGSEA. There are 14 residues in the CDR3.

The V call is TRBV5-1, the J call TRBJ2-1; D possibly matches TRBD1 or TRBD2 (5 bases each). The CDR3 extends over 15 amino acids. Germline loops: CDR1 SGHRS, CDR2 YFSETQ. Trimming pared 4 bases from V and 4 bases from J, leaving 15 bases between. DNA for the CDR3: TGCGCCAGCAGCGCCGGGGCGGCGGGTTACAATGAGCAGTTCTTC. Translated, it gives CASSAGAAGYNEQFF.

The gene calls are TRBV5-6 and TRBJ2-3, with TRBD1 as a possible D gene (5 bases). Trimming shortened V by 0 bases and J by 6 bases, and 14 bases separated the two germline ends. The germline V gene has CDR1 SGHDT and CDR2 YYEEEE. The CDR3 covers 15 residues. The DNA of the CDR3 is TGTGCCAGCAGCTTGGTGGCAGGGTCAGGGGATACGCAGTATTTT. Protein: CASSLVAGSGDTQYF.

The chain carries TRBV30 and TRBJ1-2, with TRBD1 as a possible D gene (6 bases). Trimming removed 1 base at V and 4 bases at J, with 16 bases between. CDR1 GTSNPN and CDR2 SVGIG come from the germline V gene (reference sequence). This CDR3 contains 15 residues. This CDR3 reads CAWSGGYGGSYGYTF. DNA for the CDR3: TGTGCCTGGAGTGGAGGATATGGGGGCAGCTATGGCTACACCTTC.